A selection of T cell receptor beta chains follows, all from one sample in a study of technical replicates of blood from four donors. The assay was immunoSEQ multiplex PCR, and TCRdb's table has in-frame clones only and misses some. The sample has around 76,000 clones, more than 90% seen once; the top ten hold 0.4% to 0.5%. Material for sequencing was T cells isolated from PBMCs. These receptors all come from a human donor in good health. Each CDR3 is given with its conserved first and last residue. Fields, in order: D gene, V gene, J gene, clone size, CDR3 protein, CDR3 DNA. A D gene is named only where the DNA matches it firmly. Size is omitted from some rows. Given values are once, few, many or a class for expanded clones.

D gene: .; V gene: TRBV19; J gene: TRBJ1-5; clone size: .; CDR3 protein: CASSILGGSNQPQHF; CDR3 DNA: TGTGCCAGTAGTATCCTCGGGGGTAGCAATCAGCCCCAGCATTTT
D gene: .; V gene: TRBV11-2; J gene: TRBJ1-5; clone size: .; CDR3 protein: CASSPGAETYSNQPQHF; CDR3 DNA: TGTGCCAGCAGCCCAGGAGCGGAGACCTATAGCAATCAGCCCCAGCATTTT
D gene: TRBD1; V gene: TRBV5-1; J gene: TRBJ1-1; clone size: .; CDR3 protein: CASSYDRGRTEAFF; CDR3 DNA: TGCGCCAGCAGCTACGACAGGGGGCGGACTGAAGCTTTCTTT
D gene: TRBD1; V gene: TRBV7-9; J gene: TRBJ1-2; clone size: .; CDR3 protein: CASSLSGTGMGGYTF; CDR3 DNA: TGTGCCAGCAGCCTTTCTGGGACAGGGATGGGGGGCTACACCTTC
D gene: .; V gene: TRBV5-1; J gene: TRBJ2-2; clone size: .; CDR3 protein: CASSLVIAGELFF; CDR3 DNA: TGCGCCAGCAGCTTGGTAATAGCCGGGGAGCTGTTTTTT
D gene: TRBD1; V gene: TRBV27; J gene: TRBJ1-1; clone size: .; CDR3 protein: CASSLSPGGTEAFF; CDR3 DNA: TGTGCCAGCAGTTTATCTCCAGGGGGGACTGAAGCTTTCTTT
D gene: .; V gene: TRBV2; J gene: TRBJ1-1; clone size: .; CDR3 protein: CASRVAQYEAFF; CDR3 DNA: TGTGCCAGCAGGGTGGCACAGTACGAAGCTTTCTTT
D gene: TRBD1; V gene: TRBV10-3; J gene: TRBJ2-7; clone size: .; CDR3 protein: CAISPSGTGSYEQYF; CDR3 DNA: TGTGCCATCAGTCCCTCCGGGACAGGGTCCTACGAGCAGTACTTC
D gene: .; V gene: TRBV14; J gene: TRBJ2-2; clone size: .; CDR3 protein: CASSPALAELVNTGELFF; CDR3 DNA: TGTGCCAGCAGCCCAGCCCTAGCAGAGCTCGTGAATACCGGGGAGCTGTTTTTT
D gene: TRBD1; V gene: TRBV18; J gene: TRBJ2-2; clone size: .; CDR3 protein: CASSDRVWNTGELFF; CDR3 DNA: TGTGCCAGCTCAGACAGGGTCTGGAACACCGGGGAGCTGTTTTTT
D gene: .; V gene: TRBV27; J gene: TRBJ1-2; clone size: .; CDR3 protein: CASSFYAATTDGYTF; CDR3 DNA: TGTGCCAGCAGTTTCTACGCTGCGACAACTGATGGCTACACCTTC
D gene: TRBD1; V gene: TRBV6-5; J gene: TRBJ1-3; clone size: .; CDR3 protein: CASMDRGLGNTIYF; CDR3 DNA: TGTGCCAGCATGGACAGGGGGCTCGGAAACACCATATATTTT
D gene: TRBD1; V gene: TRBV9; J gene: TRBJ2-7; clone size: .; CDR3 protein: CASSVTTGQGIYEQYF; CDR3 DNA: TGTGCCAGCAGCGTAACTACAGGACAGGGGATCTACGAGCAGTACTTC
D gene: TRBD1; V gene: TRBV19; J gene: TRBJ1-5; clone size: .; CDR3 protein: CASSMLWTGSNQPQHF; CDR3 DNA: TGTGCCAGTAGTATGTTATGGACAGGCAGCAATCAGCCCCAGCATTTT
D gene: TRBD1; V gene: TRBV27; J gene: TRBJ1-1; clone size: .; CDR3 protein: CASSLRTGGTEAFF; CDR3 DNA: TGTGCCAGCAGTTTACGGACAGGGGGCACTGAAGCTTTCTTT
D gene: .; V gene: TRBV6-5; J gene: TRBJ2-1; clone size: .; CDR3 protein: CASSYGASVFNEQFF; CDR3 DNA: TGTGCCAGCAGTTACGGGGCTAGCGTATTCAATGAGCAGTTCTTC
D gene: .; V gene: TRBV6-5; J gene: TRBJ2-7; clone size: once; CDR3 protein: CASRTAQSYEQYF; CDR3 DNA: TGTGCCAGCAGGACAGCCCAATCCTACGAGCAGTACTTC